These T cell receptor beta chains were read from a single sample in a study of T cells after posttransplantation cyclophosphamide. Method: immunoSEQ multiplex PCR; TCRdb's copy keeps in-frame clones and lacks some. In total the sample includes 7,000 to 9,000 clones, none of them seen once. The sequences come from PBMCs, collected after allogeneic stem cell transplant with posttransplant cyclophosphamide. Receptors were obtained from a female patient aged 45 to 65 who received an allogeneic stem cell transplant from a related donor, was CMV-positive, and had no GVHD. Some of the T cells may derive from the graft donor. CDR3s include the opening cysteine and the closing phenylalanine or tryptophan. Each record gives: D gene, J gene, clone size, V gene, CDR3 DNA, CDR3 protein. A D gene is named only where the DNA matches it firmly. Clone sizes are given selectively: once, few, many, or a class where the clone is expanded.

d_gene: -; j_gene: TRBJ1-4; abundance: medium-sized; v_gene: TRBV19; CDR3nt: TGTGCCAGTAGTATTAGGAGACCATACTACTCTTCTGAAAAACTGTTTTTT; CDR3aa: CASSIRRPYYSSEKLFF
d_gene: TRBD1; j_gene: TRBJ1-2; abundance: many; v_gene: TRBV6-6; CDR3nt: TGTGCCAGCAGTGCGACAGGGCGGAACTATGGCTACACCTTC; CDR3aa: CASSATGRNYGYTF
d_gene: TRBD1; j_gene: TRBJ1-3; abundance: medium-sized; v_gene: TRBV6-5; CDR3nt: TGTGCCAGCACCTCGCAGGGGGCGCGGAACACCATATATTTT; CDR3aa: CASTSQGARNTIYF
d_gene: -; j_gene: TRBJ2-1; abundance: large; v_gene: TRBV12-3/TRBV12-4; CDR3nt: TGTGCCAGCAGTTTAGCCGGGGAGCAGTTCTTC; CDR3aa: CASSLAGEQFF
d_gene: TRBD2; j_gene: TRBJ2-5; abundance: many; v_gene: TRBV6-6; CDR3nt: TGTGCCAGCAGTTACTCTAGCGGGAGCGAGACCCAGTACTTC; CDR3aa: CASSYSSGSETQYF
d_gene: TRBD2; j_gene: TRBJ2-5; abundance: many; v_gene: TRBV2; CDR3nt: TGTGCCAGCAGTGAGCCGGGGGGGCGGGAGACCCAGTACTTC; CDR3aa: CASSEPGGRETQYF
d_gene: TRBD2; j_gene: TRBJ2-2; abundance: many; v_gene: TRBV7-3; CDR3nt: TGTGCCAGCAGCTTCCTAGCGGGAGAGTACACCGGGGAGCTGTTTTTT; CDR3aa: CASSFLAGEYTGELFF
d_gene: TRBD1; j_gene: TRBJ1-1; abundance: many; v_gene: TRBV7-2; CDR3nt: TGTGCCAGCAGCTCCCAAGACAGGGGGTGGATTGAAGCTTTCTTT; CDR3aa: CASSSQDRGWIEAFF
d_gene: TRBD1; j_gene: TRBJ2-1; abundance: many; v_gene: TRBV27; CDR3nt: TGTGCCAGCAGTTTATATGCCAGGGGGTGGGGCAATGAGCAGTTCTTC; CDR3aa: CASSLYARGWGNEQFF
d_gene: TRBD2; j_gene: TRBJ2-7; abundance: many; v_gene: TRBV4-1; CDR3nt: TGCGCCAGCAGCCAAGATCGGGGGGATTACTACGAGCAGTACTTC; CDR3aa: CASSQDRGDYYEQYF
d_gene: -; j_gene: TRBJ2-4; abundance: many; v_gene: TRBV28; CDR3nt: TGTGCCAGCAGTTTAGCGGGCATAGCCAAAAACATTCAGTACTTC; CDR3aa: CASSLAGIAKNIQYF
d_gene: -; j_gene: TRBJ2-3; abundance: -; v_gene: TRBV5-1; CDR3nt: TGCGCCAGCAGCTTGGGGACAGAGGGAGATACGCAGTATTTT; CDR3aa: CASSLGTEGDTQYF
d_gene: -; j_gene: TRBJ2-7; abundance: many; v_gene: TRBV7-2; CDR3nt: TGTGCCAGCAGCTTAAGCCACAGGTGGGAGCAGTACTTC; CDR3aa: CASSLSHRWEQYF
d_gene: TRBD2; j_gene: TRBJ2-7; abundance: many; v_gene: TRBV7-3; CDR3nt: TGTGCCAGCAGCGAAACTAGCGACTCCTACGAGCAGTACTTC; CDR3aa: CASSETSDSYEQYF
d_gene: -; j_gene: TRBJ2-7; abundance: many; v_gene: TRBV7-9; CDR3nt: TGTGCCAGCGACGGCGCAGGGGGAGGCGAGCAGTACTTC; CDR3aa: CASDGAGGGEQYF
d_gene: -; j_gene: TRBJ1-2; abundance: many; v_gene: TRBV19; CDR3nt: TGTGCCAGTAGTATAGATCCTGGGCAGGGAAAAGATGGCTACACCTTC; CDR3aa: CASSIDPGQGKDGYTF
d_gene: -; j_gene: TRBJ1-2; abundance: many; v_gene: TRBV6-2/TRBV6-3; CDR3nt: TGTGCCAGCAGTTACTTCGGCAGGGAAGGCTACACCTTC; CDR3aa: CASSYFGREGYTF
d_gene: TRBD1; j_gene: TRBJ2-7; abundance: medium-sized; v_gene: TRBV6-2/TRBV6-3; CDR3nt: TGTGCCAGCAGTGATCAGGGGGATTCCTACGAGCAGTACTTC; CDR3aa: CASSDQGDSYEQYF
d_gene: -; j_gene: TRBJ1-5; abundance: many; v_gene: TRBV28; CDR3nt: TGTGCCAGCAGCTTTTCGGGTCGGGGTCAGCCCCAGCATTTT; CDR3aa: CASSFSGRGQPQHF
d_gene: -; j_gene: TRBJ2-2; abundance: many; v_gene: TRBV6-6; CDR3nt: TGTGCCAGCAGTACATCGAACACCGGGGAGCTGTTTTTT; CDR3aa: CASSTSNTGELFF
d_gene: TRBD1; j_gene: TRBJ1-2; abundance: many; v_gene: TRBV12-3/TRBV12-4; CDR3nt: TGTGCCAGCAGTTTTAACAGGGGGCATCGAGGCTACACCTTC; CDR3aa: CASSFNRGHRGYTF
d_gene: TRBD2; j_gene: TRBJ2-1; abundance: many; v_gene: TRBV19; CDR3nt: TGTGCCGGTAGTATGTACAGCGGGAGCTCCTACAATGAGCAGTTCTTC; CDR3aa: CAGSMYSGSSYNEQFF
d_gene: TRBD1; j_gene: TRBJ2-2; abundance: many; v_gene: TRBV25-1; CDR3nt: TGTGCCAGCAGTATACCGGGACAGCTGAACACCGGGGAGCTGTTTTTT; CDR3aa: CASSIPGQLNTGELFF
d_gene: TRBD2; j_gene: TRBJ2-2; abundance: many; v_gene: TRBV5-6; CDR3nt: TGTGCCAGCAGCCGGCGACTAGCGGGAGCGTCCGGGGAGCTGTTTTTT; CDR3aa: CASSRRLAGASGELFF
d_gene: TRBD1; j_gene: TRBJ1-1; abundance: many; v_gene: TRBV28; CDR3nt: TGTGCCAGCAGCTCCGGGACAGGGGGCACTGAAGCTTTCTTT; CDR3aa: CASSSGTGGTEAFF
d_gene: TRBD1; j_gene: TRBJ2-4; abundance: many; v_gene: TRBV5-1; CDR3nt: TGCGCCAGCAGCTTCGTGCCGGGACAGCCAGACGTACAAAACATTCAGTACTTC; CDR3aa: CASSFVPGQPDVQNIQYF
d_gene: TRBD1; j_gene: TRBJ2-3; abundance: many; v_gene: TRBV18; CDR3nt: TGTGCCAGCTCCCCCTCCAGGGGGACAGATACGCAGTATTTT; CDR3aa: CASSPSRGTDTQYF
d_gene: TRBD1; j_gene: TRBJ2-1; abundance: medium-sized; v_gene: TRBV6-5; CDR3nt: TGTGCCAGCACTCCGGGACAGGATTACAATGAGCAGTTCTTC; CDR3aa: CASTPGQDYNEQFF
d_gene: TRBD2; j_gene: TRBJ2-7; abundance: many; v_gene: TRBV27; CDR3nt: TGTGCCAGCAGTCAGTTATATGCGGGACTAGCGGGCCCTTACCCGACCTACGAGCAGTACTTC; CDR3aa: CASSQLYAGLAGPYPTYEQYF
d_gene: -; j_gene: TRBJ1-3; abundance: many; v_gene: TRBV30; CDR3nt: TGTGCCTGGAGTCGGAGTTCAGGGGCTGGAAACACCATATATTTT; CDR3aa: CAWSRSSGAGNTIYF
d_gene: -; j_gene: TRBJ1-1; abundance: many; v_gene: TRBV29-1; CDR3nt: TGCAGCGGAGGGGATTACGGCACTGAAGCTTTCTTT; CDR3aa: CSGGDYGTEAFF
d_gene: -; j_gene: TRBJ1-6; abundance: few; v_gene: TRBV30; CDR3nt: TGTGCCTGGAAAGAGGGTGATTCACCCCTCCACTTT; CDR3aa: CAWKEGDSPLHF
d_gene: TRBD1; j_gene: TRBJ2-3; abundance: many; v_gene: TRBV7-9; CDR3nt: TGTGCCAGCAGCCCGACAGGGGCAGCCTCCACAGATACGCAGTATTTT; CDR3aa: CASSPTGAASTDTQYF
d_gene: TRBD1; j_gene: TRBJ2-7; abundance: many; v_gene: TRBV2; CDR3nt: TGTGCCATACTGTCAGGGGGAGTGGACGAGCAGTACTTC; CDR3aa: CAILSGGVDEQYF
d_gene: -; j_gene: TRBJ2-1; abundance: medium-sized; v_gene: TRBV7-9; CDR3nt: TGTGCCAGCAGCTTATTGTCGGTAAACTACAATGAGCAGTTCTTC; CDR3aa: CASSLLSVNYNEQFF
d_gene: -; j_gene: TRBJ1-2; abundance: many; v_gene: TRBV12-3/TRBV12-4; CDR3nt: TGTGCCAGCAGGAGTAAGGACAGTCGGAACTATGGCTACACCTTC; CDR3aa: CASRSKDSRNYGYTF
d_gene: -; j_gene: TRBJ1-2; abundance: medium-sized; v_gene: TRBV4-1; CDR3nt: TGCGCCAGCAGCCAAGATAGGGGAATTCTCTATGGCTACACCTTC; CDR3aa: CASSQDRGILYGYTF
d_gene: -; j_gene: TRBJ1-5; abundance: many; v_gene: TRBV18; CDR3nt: TGTGCCAGCTCATGGCAGGAGACCAATCAGCCCCAGCATTTT; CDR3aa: CASSWQETNQPQHF
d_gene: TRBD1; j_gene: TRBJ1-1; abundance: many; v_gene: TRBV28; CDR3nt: TGTGCCAGCAACATCGACGGACAGGCCAACACTGAAGCTTTCTTT; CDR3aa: CASNIDGQANTEAFF
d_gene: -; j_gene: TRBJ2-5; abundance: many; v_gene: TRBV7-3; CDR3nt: TGTGCCAGCACTCTATTCCGTCGGGAGACCCAGTACTTC; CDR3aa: CASTLFRRETQYF
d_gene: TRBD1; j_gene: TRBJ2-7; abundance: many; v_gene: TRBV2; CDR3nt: TGTGCCAGCAGGGGGATCCAGGGGGCAGGCGAGCAGTACTTC; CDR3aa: CASRGIQGAGEQYF
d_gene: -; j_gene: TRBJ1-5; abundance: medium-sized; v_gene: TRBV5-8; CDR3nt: TGTGCCAGCACCCTCAGGGGCTTTGGCAATCAGCCCCAGCATTTT; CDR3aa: CASTLRGFGNQPQHF
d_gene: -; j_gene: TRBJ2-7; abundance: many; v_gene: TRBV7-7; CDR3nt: TGTGCCAGCAGCGTGGGGGCCTCCTACGAGCAGTACTTC; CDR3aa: CASSVGASYEQYF
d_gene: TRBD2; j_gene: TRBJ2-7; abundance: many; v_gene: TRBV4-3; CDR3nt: TGCGCCAGCAGCCAAGATTGGTGGGGGGGCTACGAGCAGTACTTC; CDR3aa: CASSQDWWGGYEQYF
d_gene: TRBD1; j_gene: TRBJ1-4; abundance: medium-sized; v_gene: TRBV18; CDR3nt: TGTGCCAGCTCACCTCAGAGCTCGCTGGACAGGGGTGAACGGTCTGAAAAACTGTTTTTT; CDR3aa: CASSPQSSLDRGERSEKLFF
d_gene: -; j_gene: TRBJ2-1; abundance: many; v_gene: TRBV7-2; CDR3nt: TGTGCCAGCAGCCAGCTAGGGGCAGGGACAAACAATGAGCAGTTCTTC; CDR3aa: CASSQLGAGTNNEQFF
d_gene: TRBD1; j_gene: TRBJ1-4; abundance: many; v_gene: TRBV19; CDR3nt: TGTGCCAGTAGCCTCGACTGGGACAGGGGTTCAGAAAAACTGTTTTTT; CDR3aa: CASSLDWDRGSEKLFF
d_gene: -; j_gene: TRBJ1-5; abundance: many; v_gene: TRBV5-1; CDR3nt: TGCGCCAGCAGCTCCTCCGGGACAAAGGGTCAGCCCCAGCATTTT; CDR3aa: CASSSSGTKGQPQHF
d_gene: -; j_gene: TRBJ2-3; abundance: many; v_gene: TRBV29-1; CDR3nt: TGCAGCGTTGACAGGGCAGGGTCGGATACGCAGTATTTT; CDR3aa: CSVDRAGSDTQYF
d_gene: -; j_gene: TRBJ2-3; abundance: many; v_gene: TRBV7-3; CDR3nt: TGTGCCAGCAGCTTAACGTCAGAACTAGGGTCTAGCACAGATACGCAGTATTTT; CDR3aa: CASSLTSELGSSTDTQYF
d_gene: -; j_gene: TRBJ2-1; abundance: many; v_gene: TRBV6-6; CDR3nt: TGTGCCAGCAGTTACTCGCGGGCTCCTAACAATGAGCAGTTCTTC; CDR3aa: CASSYSRAPNNEQFF
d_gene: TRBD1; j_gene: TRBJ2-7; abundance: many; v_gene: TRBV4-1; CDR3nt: TGCGCCAGCAGCCCCGGACAGGGAGCCTACGAGCAGTACTTC; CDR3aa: CASSPGQGAYEQYF
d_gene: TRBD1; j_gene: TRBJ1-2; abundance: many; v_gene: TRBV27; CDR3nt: TGTGCCAGCAGTTTTCGCAGGGGGGTCATCTATGGCTACACCTTC; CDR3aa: CASSFRRGVIYGYTF
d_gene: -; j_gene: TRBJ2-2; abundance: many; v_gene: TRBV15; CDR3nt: TGTGCCACCAGCAGAGATGTAGACGGGGAGCTGTTTTTT; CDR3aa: CATSRDVDGELFF
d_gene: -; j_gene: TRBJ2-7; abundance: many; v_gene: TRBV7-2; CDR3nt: TGTGCCAGCAGCTTAGGTCCTTCCTACGAGCAGTACTTC; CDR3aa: CASSLGPSYEQYF
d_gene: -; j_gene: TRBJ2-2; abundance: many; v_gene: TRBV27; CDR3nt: TGTGCCAGCAGCCAGGGTACCGGGGAGCTGTTTTTT; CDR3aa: CASSQGTGELFF